A single sample gave rise to the 30 T cell receptor beta chains below, sequenced in a study of shared clonotypes between healthy human individuals. TCRdb's copy holds only in-frame clones and misses some; the assay was immunoSEQ multiplex PCR. The sample includes hundreds of thousands of clones, about 96% of them seen just once. Specimen: naive CD4+ T cells sorted from blood. Specified subset: CD45RA+ positively selected. The receptor set was obtained from a woman in her thirties in good health.

This chain joins TRBV6-4 and TRBJ2-2; no reliable D call. The V gene's germline CDR1 is MRHNA and CDR2 SNTAGT. The CDR3 runs 12 residues. Trimming took 5 bases from V and 6 from J, leaving 7 bases between them. CDR3 sequence (DNA): TGTGCCAGCAGTAATACCCCCGGGGAGCTGTTTTTT. It specifies CASSNTPGELFF.

V and J are TRBV6-6 and TRBJ1-5; unclear D gene. The CDR3 is made up of 14 amino acids. Germline CDR1 reads MNHNY; CDR2 reads SVGAGI (reference sequence). Trimming removed 6 bases at V and 6 bases at J, with 15 bases between. CDR3: CASSPSGAGQPQHF. DNA of the CDR3: TGTGCCAGCAGCCCCTCAGGCGCCGGTCAGCCCCAGCATTTT.

This chain links TRBV9 with TRBJ1-2; D not resolved. Germline V gene data show CDR1 as SGDLS and CDR2 as YYNGEE. The V end was cut by 9 bases, the J end by 4 bases, with 13 bases between. This CDR3 has 12 residues. The CDR3 loop reads CATSLKGYGYTF. The CDR3 region has the DNA TGTGCCACCAGTCTCAAGGGCTATGGCTACACCTTC.

The rearrangement joins TRBV11-2 to TRBJ2-2, with 10 bases aligning to TRBD1. The germline CDR1 and CDR2 sequences are SGHAT and FQNNGV. CDR3 length: 17 amino acids. V trimming: 2 bases; J trimming: 4 bases; junction bases outside the gene matches: 7. The CDR3 coding sequence is TGTGCCAGCAGCTTATTAGCCCGGACAGGGGGCACCGGGGAGCTGTTTTTT. It translates to CASSLLARTGGTGELFF. Drawing the rest from reference TRBV11-2 and TRBJ2-2, the complete variable domain is EAGVAQSPRYKIIEKRQSVAFWCNPISGHATLYWYQQILGQGPKLLIQFQNNGVVDDSQLPKDRFSAERLKGVDSTLKIQPAKLEDSAVYLCASSLLARTGGTGELFFGEGSRLTVL.

This chain uses TRBV6-1 with TRBJ1-1, with no clear D. This CDR3 contains 13 residues. CDR1 is MNHNS, CDR2 SASEGT, per germline. Trimming pared 3 bases from V and 5 bases from J, leaving 10 bases between. This chain's CDR3 is CASSDSEDTEAFF. The CDR3 DNA reads as TGTGCCAGCAGTGATTCCGAGGATACTGAAGCTTTCTTT.

This clone occurred once. The V gene is TRBV7-8, the J gene TRBJ2-7, with D tentatively TRBD2 (6 bases). The CDR3 has 15 amino acids. Trimming pared 6 bases from V and 0 bases from J, leaving 15 bases between. CDR1 SGHVS and CDR2 FQNEAQ come from the germline V gene. CDR3 nucleotide sequence: TGTGCCAGCAGTCGGGGGTTGGATGGCTCCTACGAGCAGTACTTC. It is translated as CASSRGLDGSYEQYF.

The rearrangement joins TRBV2 to TRBJ2-7, with TRBD1 as a possible D gene (5 bases). The CDR3 length is 12 residues. V was clipped by 6 bases and J by 2 bases, with 8 bases between them. CDR1 and CDR2 from the germline V gene are SNHLY and FYNNEI. The CDR3 loop reads CASRPGTYEQYF. CDR3 bases: TGTGCCAGCAGGCCAGGGACCTACGAGCAGTACTTC.

The rearrangement joins TRBV28 to TRBJ2-7; D might be TRBD1 (6 bases). CDR3 length: 15 residues. Germline CDR1 is MDHEN and CDR2 is SYDVKM. Deletions cut 5 bases from V and 3 bases from J, with 17 bases between. The CDR3 region has the DNA TGTGCCAGCAGTAGTACAGGGATGGGGGTCTACGAGCAGTACTTC. Protein sequence: CASSSTGMGVYEQYF. Combining the CDR3 with reference TRBV28 and TRBJ2-7 gives the whole variable domain DVKVTQSSRYLVKRTGEKVFLECVQDMDHENMFWYRQDPGLGLRLIYFSYDVKMKEKGDIPEGYSVSREKKERFSLILESASTNQTSMYLCASSSTGMGVYEQYFGPGTRLTVT.

The rearrangement joins TRBV7-7 to TRBJ1-4; a possible D gene is TRBD1 (5 bases). V shed 0 bases and J shed 0 bases, with 5 bases lying between them. The CDR3 has 15 residues. The germline V gene has CDR1 SSHAT and CDR2 FNYEAQ (reference sequence). CDR3 in DNA: TGTGCCAGCAGCTTAGCGACAGCAACTAATGAAAAACTGTTTTTT. It yields the protein CASSLATATNEKLFF.

The chain recombines TRBV7-6 with TRBJ2-7; maybe TRBD1 (6 bases). CDR1 and CDR2 (germline): SGHVS, FNYEAQ. The CDR3 runs to 15 residues. With 0 bases removed from V and 2 bases from J, the gap between germline ends came to 11 bases. The CDR3 sequence: CASSLAKGQAYEQYF. In DNA, the CDR3 is TGTGCCAGCAGCTTAGCGAAGGGACAAGCCTACGAGCAGTACTTC. Full variable domain (remainder filled in from reference TRBV7-6 and TRBJ2-7): GAGVSQSPRYKVTKRGQDVALRCDPISGHVSLYWYRQALGQGPEFLTYFNYEAQQDKSGLPNDRFSAERPEGSISTLTIQRTEQRDSAMYRCASSLAKGQAYEQYFGPGTRLTVT.

This chain connects TRBV27 to TRBJ2-7, with a tentative D call TRBD1 (5 bases). The ends were cut back, 2 bases at V and 6 bases at J, with 14 bases in the middle. CDR1 and CDR2 from the germline V gene are MNHEY and SMNVEV (reference sequence). The CDR3 loop spans 14 amino acids. This CDR3 reads CASSLIQGSGEQYF. As DNA, the CDR3 is TGTGCCAGCAGTTTAATTCAGGGATCGGGCGAGCAGTACTTC.

This chain connects TRBV4-2 to TRBJ2-5, with 9 bases that match TRBD2. The germline gives CDR1 LGHNA, CDR2 YNFKEQ. This CDR3 has 20 residues. V was clipped by 4 bases and J by 2 bases; unmatched bases: 20. DNA for the CDR3: TGTGCCAGCAGCCCCAGTGGGGCTAGCGGGATTTACGGAAGGCAAGAGACCCAGTACTTC. It yields the protein CASSPSGASGIYGRQETQYF.

The chain joins TRBV28 to TRBJ2-1; D not resolved. Germline lookup yields CDR1 MDHEN and CDR2 SYDVKM. V lost 5 bases to trimming and J lost 1 base, with 12 bases between them. This CDR3 contains 15 residues. This CDR3 is CASSAPGPSYNEQFF. For the CDR3, the DNA is TGTGCCAGCAGTGCACCGGGTCCTTCCTACAATGAGCAGTTCTTC. Full variable domain (missing parts from reference TRBV28 and TRBJ2-1): DVKVTQSSRYLVKRTGEKVFLECVQDMDHENMFWYRQDPGLGLRLIYFSYDVKMKEKGDIPEGYSVSREKKERFSLILESASTNQTSMYLCASSAPGPSYNEQFFGPGTRLTVL.

The chain carries TRBV6-6 and TRBJ2-7; TRBD1 agrees at 11 bases. The V gene's germline CDR1 is MNHNY and CDR2 SVGAGI (reference sequence). The ends lost 5 bases at V and 5 bases at J; junction bases unmatched: 5. CDR3 length: 14 residues. As DNA, the CDR3 is TGTGCCAGCAGTGACGGACAGGGGGCCGACGAGCAGTACTTC. It yields the protein CASSDGQGADEQYF.

The chain uses TRBV5-1 and TRBJ2-5; 7 bases fit TRBD2. The germline CDR1 and CDR2 sequences are SGHRS and YFSETQ. The CDR3 is 14 residues long. V lost 1 base and J lost 1; bases outside the gene matches: 1. As DNA, the CDR3 is TGCGCCAGCAGCTTGAGCGGGATCCAAGAGACCCAGTACTTC. This sequence encodes CASSLSGIQETQYF. The full variable domain, completed using reference TRBV5-1 and TRBJ2-5, is KAGVTQTPRYLIKTRGQQVTLSCSPISGHRSVSWYQQTPGQGLQFLFEYFSETQRNKGNFPGRFSGRQFSNSRSEMNVSTLELGDSALYLCASSLSGIQETQYFGPGTRLLVL.

The chain has TRBV18 and TRBJ2-7; perhaps D is TRBD1 or TRBD2 (5 bases each). Germline V CDR1 and CDR2: KGHSH, LQKENI. The germline V and J ends were trimmed by 3 bases and 7 bases, with 7 bases remaining between them. This CDR3 spans 11 amino acids. This CDR3 reads CASSPGEEQYF. CDR3 DNA sequence: TGTGCCAGCTCACCGGGGGAAGAGCAGTACTTC.

CDR3 bases: TGTGCCAGTAGTATAGGGGCAGGCCTCGGTGGTGGCTACACCTTC. This translates into CASSIGAGLGGGYTF. The rearrangement joins TRBV19 to TRBJ1-2; D unclear. Germline lookup yields CDR1 LNHDA and CDR2 SQIVND (reference sequence). The CDR3 consists of 15 residues. Trimming stripped 1 base from V and 7 bases from J, with 16 bases between. The full variable domain, completed using reference TRBV19 and TRBJ1-2, is DGGITQSPKYLFRKEGQNVTLSCEQNLNHDAMYWYRQDPGQGLRLIYYSQIVNDFQKGDIAEGYSVSREKKESFPLTVTSAQKNPTAFYLCASSIGAGLGGGYTFGSGTRLTVV.

The rearrangement uses TRBV7-2 and TRBJ2-7; D ambiguous. This CDR3 comprises 15 residues. V lost 0 bases and J 2 bases, leaving 11 bases between the germline ends. The germline CDR1 and CDR2 sequences are SGHTA and FQGNSA. CDR3 region: CASSLASSGPYEQYF. The CDR3 DNA reads as TGTGCCAGCAGCTTAGCGTCTTCCGGGCCCTACGAGCAGTACTTC.

The chain uses TRBV11-1 and TRBJ2-7; tentative D call: TRBD2 (5 bases). Germline assignment: CDR1 SGHAT and CDR2 FQDESV (reference sequence). Trimming stripped 4 bases from V and 3 bases from J, with 19 bases between. This CDR3 comprises 16 residues. CDR3 in DNA: TGTGCCAGCAGCTCGCACAGCCGAGGAGGAAACTACGAGCAGTACTTC. It is translated as CASSSHSRGGNYEQYF.

The V and J genes are TRBV5-1 and TRBJ1-1; D not certain. The CDR3 consists of 16 residues. Deletions cut 0 bases from V and 0 bases from J, with 12 bases between. The germline CDR1 and CDR2 sequences are SGHRS and YFSETQ. Written as DNA, the CDR3 is TGCGCCAGCAGCTTGGAGCCAGAAATCATGAACACTGAAGCTTTCTTT. Translating it yields CASSLEPEIMNTEAFF.

To note about this clone: The same CDR3 is also encoded by other DNA sequences in this sample. The rearrangement joins TRBV5-1 to TRBJ2-5; TRBD2 matches at 8 bases. Trimming cost V 4 bases and J 1 base; bases outside gene matches: 3. The CDR3 contains 14 residues. The germline gives CDR1 SGHRS, CDR2 YFSETQ. In DNA, the CDR3 is TGCGCCAGCAGCACCACTAGCGGCCAAGAGACCCAGTACTTC. Amino acids: CASSTTSGQETQYF.

The CDR3 protein is CASSYSLGGSLNTQYF. CDR3 in DNA: TGTGCCAGCAGTTACTCGCTGGGCGGGAGTTTGAATACGCAGTATTTT. The V call is TRBV6-5, the J call TRBJ2-3; TRBD2 matches 7 bases. The CDR3 consists of 16 residues. Germline CDR1 MNHEY, CDR2 SVGAGI. V shed 0 bases, J shed 7 bases, and the junction held 10 bases outside the gene matches.

V and J are TRBV18 and TRBJ1-1; D is ambiguous. The CDR3 extends over 14 amino acids. In germline, CDR1 is KGHSH, CDR2 LQKENI. Trimming stripped 2 bases from V and 1 base from J, with 8 bases between. The chain's CDR3 is CASSPYRPNTEAFF. The CDR3 DNA reads TGTGCCAGCTCACCATATAGGCCGAACACTGAAGCTTTCTTT.

This chain joins TRBV29-1 and TRBJ2-3, with D unclear. The ends were cut back, 4 bases at V and 1 base at J, with 9 bases in the middle. Germline V gene sequence: CDR1 SQVTM, CDR2 ANQGSEA. The CDR3 covers 13 residues. CDR3 loop: CSVVSDGTDTQYF. The DNA for the CDR3 is TGCAGCGTTGTCAGCGACGGCACAGATACGCAGTATTTT.

This chain links TRBV20-1 with TRBJ2-7, with D perhaps TRBD1 or TRBD2 (5 bases each). Germline V CDR1 and CDR2: DFQATT, SNEGSKA (reference sequence). V was trimmed by 6 bases and J by 4 bases, leaving 10 bases between them. This CDR3 comprises 11 residues. The CDR3 is CSAGDSYEQYF. CDR3 bases: TGCAGTGCGGGAGACAGTTACGAGCAGTACTTC.

The chain combines TRBV7-8 with TRBJ2-7; 9 bases agree with TRBD2. CDR3 length: 17 amino acids. Germline V gene sequence: CDR1 SGHVS, CDR2 FQNEAQ. The ends lost 1 base at V and 3 bases at J; junction bases unmatched: 10. CDR3 sequence reads: CASSLGASSGAGYEQYF. Written as DNA, the CDR3 is TGTGCCAGCAGCTTAGGGGCCTCTAGCGGGGCCGGCTACGAGCAGTACTTC.

The chain uses TRBV6-5 and TRBJ2-2; TRBD1 matches at 8 bases. CDR1 is MNHEY, CDR2 SVGAGI, per germline. The CDR3 has 16 residues. V shed 4 bases, J shed 1 base, and the junction held 5 bases outside the gene matches. The CDR3 here is CASSLQGTGNTGELFF. The CDR3 DNA reads as TGTGCCAGCAGTTTGCAGGGGACAGGGAACACCGGGGAGCTGTTTTTT.

This sequence joins TRBV6-5 and TRBJ2-7; TRBD1 matches 9 bases. Per the germline V gene, CDR1 is MNHEY and CDR2 is SVGAGI. The CDR3 has 16 amino acids. The V and J ends lost 0 bases and 5 bases, in that order; junction bases with no gene match: 8. CDR3 residues: CASSYSPGQGPDEQYF. The CDR3 region has the DNA TGTGCCAGCAGTTACTCCCCGGGACAGGGCCCCGACGAGCAGTACTTC.

In DNA form, the CDR3 reads TGTGCCATCAGCCCTTGGAGGGTCCACGAGCAGTACTTC. This codes for CAISPWRVHEQYF. This chain connects TRBV10-3 to TRBJ2-7; tentative D call: TRBD2 (6 bases). Germline V lookup: CDR1 ENHRY, CDR2 SYGVKD. This CDR3 spans 13 amino acids. The V and J ends lost 6 bases and 5 bases respectively, with 14 bases between them.

The J gene is TRBJ2-5, the V gene TRBV7-2; weak D call: TRBD2 (5 bases). The CDR3 sequence is 16 residues long. CDR1 and CDR2 (germline): SGHTA, FQGNSA. V was shortened by 4 bases and J by 7 bases, with 22 bases between the two germline ends. The CDR3 DNA is TGTGCCAGCAGCTCCTCAACCGGGAAACTTTCGTGGACCCAGTACTTC. Protein: CASSSSTGKLSWTQYF.